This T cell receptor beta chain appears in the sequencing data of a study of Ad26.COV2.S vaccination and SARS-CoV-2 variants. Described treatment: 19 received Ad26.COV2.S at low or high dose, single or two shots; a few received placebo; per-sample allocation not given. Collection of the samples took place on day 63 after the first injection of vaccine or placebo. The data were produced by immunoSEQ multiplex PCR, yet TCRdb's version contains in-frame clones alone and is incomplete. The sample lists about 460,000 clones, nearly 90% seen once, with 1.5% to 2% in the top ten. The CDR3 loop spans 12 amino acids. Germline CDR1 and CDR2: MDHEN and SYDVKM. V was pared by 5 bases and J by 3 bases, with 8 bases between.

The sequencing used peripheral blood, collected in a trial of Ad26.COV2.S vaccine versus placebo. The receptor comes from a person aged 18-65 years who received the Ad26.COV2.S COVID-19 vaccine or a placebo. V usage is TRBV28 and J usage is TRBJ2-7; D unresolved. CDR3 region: CASSPRYYEQYF. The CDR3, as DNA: TGTGCCAGCAGTCCCCGGTACTACGAGCAGTACTTC.